Reported below is one T cell receptor (beta chain). Its target is unknown. The study ran its PCR with 60 Vbeta and 13 Jbeta primers. Libraries were prepared by immunoSEQ multiplex PCR; TCRdb keeps only in-frame clonotypes and omits some of them. Among roughly 200,000 clones listed, approximately 77% were seen once. The data were taken from a study of cytomegalovirus exposure and HLA in healthy donors. Whole-study findings and limits: When presence/absence was analysed, sequencing depth was taken to be roughly uniform across donors.

V lost 6 bases and J 6 bases, leaving 8 bases between the germline ends. The CDR3 runs 11 residues. CDR1 MNHEY and CDR2 SVGAGI come from the germline V gene. These donors, healthy bone marrow donors, were studied. Sequencing was carried out using PBMCs. This sequence joins TRBV6-5 and TRBJ1-1, with a possible D match to TRBD1 (5 bases). This clonotype was sampled from a man aged 40-50 years in good health and CMV-seropositive. In nucleotides, the CDR3 is TGTGCCAGCAGCTGGGGGGCTGAAGCTTTCTTT. Amino acids: CASSWGAEAFF.